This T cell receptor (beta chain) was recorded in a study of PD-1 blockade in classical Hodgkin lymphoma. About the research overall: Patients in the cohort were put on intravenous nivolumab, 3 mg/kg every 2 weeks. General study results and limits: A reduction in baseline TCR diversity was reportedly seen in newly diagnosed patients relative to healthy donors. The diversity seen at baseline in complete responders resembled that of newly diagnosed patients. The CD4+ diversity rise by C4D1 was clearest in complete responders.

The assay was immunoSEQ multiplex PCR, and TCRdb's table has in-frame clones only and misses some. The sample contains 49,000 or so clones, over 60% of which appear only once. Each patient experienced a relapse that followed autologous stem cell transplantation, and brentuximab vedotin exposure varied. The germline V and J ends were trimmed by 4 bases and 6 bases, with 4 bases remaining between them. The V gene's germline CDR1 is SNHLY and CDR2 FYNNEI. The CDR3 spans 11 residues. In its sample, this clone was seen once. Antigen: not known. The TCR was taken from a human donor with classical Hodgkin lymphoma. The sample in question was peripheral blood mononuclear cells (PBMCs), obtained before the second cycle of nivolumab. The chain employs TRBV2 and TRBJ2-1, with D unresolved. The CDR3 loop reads CASSGVNEQFF. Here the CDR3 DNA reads TGTGCCAGCAGTGGAGTCAATGAGCAGTTCTTC.